This T cell receptor beta chain stems from a study of T cells expressing NK-cell markers. Study background: The TCR beta repertoires were obtained from sorted CD3+CD56+NKG2C+, CD3+CD56+NKG2C- and CD3+CD56-NKG2C+ T cells. General study findings and limits: These clonotypes also led the CD3+CD56-NKG2C+ fraction in several donors.

CDR3 size: 14 residues. Per germline, CDR1 SGHRS and CDR2 YFSETQ. TCRdb re-called the 5' RACE reads and shows each CDR3 protein once, DNA omitted. The listing records a few hundred thousand distinct CDR3 sequences. In regard to this clonotype: Its antigen is currently unknown.

The sample taken for sequencing was blood T cells: a sorted CD56 or NKG2C T cell subset, CD4+ or CD8+ T cells, or bulk PBMC T cells (not recorded which). This chain joins TRBV5-1 and TRBJ2-1; TCRdb returns TRBD1, unconfirmable since there is no DNA. This clonotype was obtained from a man aged 18-30 years in good health. CDR3 protein: CASNSPGTDNEQFF.